The entry below gives a single T cell receptor beta chain sequence along with its context. Its matching antigen is unknown. cDNA prepared by RNA extraction and subsequent reverse transcription served as the template for sequencing. The repertoire was sequenced with immunoSEQ multiplex PCR; TCRdb's copy has only in-frame clones and lacks some. The sample gives about 150,000 clones, around half of which show up once; about a sixth is in the top ten. Sample treatment: oral pan-JAK inhibitor, 5-10 mg twice daily. Patients with alopecia areata provided lesional scalp punch biopsies as well as peripheral blood. Using a FACSAria, the CD4+ and CD8+ T cells were sorted from the PBMCs. CDR1 and CDR2 from the germline V gene are MGHRA and YSYEKL. The CDR3 runs to 14 residues. The ends lost 0 bases at V and 5 bases at J; junction bases unmatched: 0. The sample belongs to a study of CD8+ T cells in alopecia areata. General observations from the study: Normal skin's resident alphabeta T cells are sequenced alongside lesional scalp T cells. Among patients, TCR sharing was less clear than in mice, a difference possibly due in part to HLA diversity in the patient population.

The specimen was CD8+ T cells sorted from blood, collected at week 4, from a patient treated with tofacitinib. This rearrangement joins TRBV4-1 to TRBJ1-5, with 8 bases identical to TRBD1. This TCR was recovered from a human donor with alopecia areata. CDR3 sequence (DNA): TGCGCCAGCAGCCAAGAGACAGGGGATCAGCCCCAGCATTTT. Its translation: CASSQETGDQPQHF.